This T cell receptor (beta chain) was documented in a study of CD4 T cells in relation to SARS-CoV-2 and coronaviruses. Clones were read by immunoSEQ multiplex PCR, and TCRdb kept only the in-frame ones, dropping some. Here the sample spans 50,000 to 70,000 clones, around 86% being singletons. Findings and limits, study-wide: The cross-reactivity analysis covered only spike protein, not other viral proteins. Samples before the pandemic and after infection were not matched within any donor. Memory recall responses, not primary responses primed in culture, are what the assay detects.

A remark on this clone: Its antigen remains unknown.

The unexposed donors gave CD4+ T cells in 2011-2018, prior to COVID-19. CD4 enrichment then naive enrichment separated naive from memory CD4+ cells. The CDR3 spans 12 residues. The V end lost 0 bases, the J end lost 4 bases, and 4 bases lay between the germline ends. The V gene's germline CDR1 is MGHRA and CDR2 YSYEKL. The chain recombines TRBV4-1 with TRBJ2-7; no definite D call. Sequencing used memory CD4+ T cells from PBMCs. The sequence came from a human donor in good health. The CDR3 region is CASSQEPYEQYF. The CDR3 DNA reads TGCGCCAGCAGCCAAGAACCTTACGAGCAGTACTTC.